This T cell receptor beta chain was observed in a study of somatic mutations in cytotoxic T cells in rheumatoid arthritis. Method: immunoSEQ multiplex PCR; TCRdb's copy keeps in-frame clones and lacks some. The table shows about 10,000 clones, with 89% occurring only once. The source of this sequence is a woman in her late teens or twenties with rheumatoid arthritis. The sample consisted of CD4+ T cells sorted from blood.

The CDR3 nucleotides are TGCAGCGTTGAATTGGTGCTAGCGGGGGGCACAGATACGCAGTATTTT. Residues: CSVELVLAGGTDTQYF. V is TRBV29-1 and J is TRBJ2-3; 10 bases fit TRBD2. Trimming cost V 2 bases and J 1 base; bases outside gene matches: 6. Germline V CDR1 and CDR2: SQVTM, ANQGSEA. CDR3 length equals 16 residues.